The 16 T cell receptor beta chains presented below share a single source sample, sequenced in a study of OX40 agonist ivuxolimab in advanced cancers. This table comes from immunoSEQ multiplex PCR, and its TCRdb copy is limited to in-frame clones, with some not included. In the table there are more than 60,000 clones, 70% to 90% of which are singletons. The input for sequencing was CD4+ or CD8+ T cells sorted from blood, taken in a trial of the OX40 agonist ivuxolimab. The receptors originated from an adult with an advanced solid tumor such as melanoma, head and neck, liver or kidney cancer.

The V call is TRBV18, the J call TRBJ2-1; the match to TRBD2 covers 10 bases. The CDR3 length is 15 residues. Germline loops: CDR1 KGHSH, CDR2 LQKENI. With 1 base clipped from V and 5 bases from J, the junction kept 2 bases outside the gene matches. The CDR3 is CASSPLTSGNNEQFF. For the CDR3, the DNA is TGTGCCAGCTCACCACTTACTAGCGGGAACAATGAGCAGTTCTTC. Looking up the rest from reference TRBV18 and TRBJ2-1 gives the full variable domain: NAGVMQNPRHLVRRRGQEARLRCSPMKGHSHVYWYRQLPEEGLKFMVYLQKENIIDESGMPKERFSAEFPKEGPSILRIQQVVRGDSAAYFCASSPLTSGNNEQFFGPGTRLTVL.

The chain recombines TRBV18 with TRBJ1-1; perhaps TRBD1 as D (6 bases). The CDR3 length is 12 residues. Per the germline V gene, CDR1 is KGHSH and CDR2 is LQKENI. Trimming shortened V by 2 bases and J by 11 bases, and 12 bases separated the two germline ends. CDR3 coding DNA: TGTGCCAGCTCACCATCGGACAGTTGGGCTTTCTTT. It is translated as CASSPSDSWAFF.

CDR3 region: CASSRGQAGETQYF. DNA for the CDR3: TGTGCCAGTAGTCGCGGACAAGCGGGAGAGACCCAGTACTTC. The chain has TRBV19 and TRBJ2-5; D may be TRBD2 (6 bases). The germline CDR1 and CDR2 sequences are LNHDA and SQIVND (reference sequence). This CDR3 has 14 residues. The V gene lost 5 bases and the J gene lost 4 bases, with 14 bases spanning the gap.

The J gene is TRBJ2-5, the V gene TRBV10-2; 12 bases align to TRBD2. The J segment lost 9 bases and the V segment lost 4 bases, leaving 6 bases of the junction unmatched. CDR1 is WSHSY, CDR2 SAAADI, per germline. This CDR3 comprises 14 residues. CDR3 loop: CASSGGSSGRAQYF. CDR3 DNA sequence: TGCGCCAGCAGTGGTGGGTCTAGCGGGAGGGCCCAGTACTTC.

The rearrangement uses TRBV5-1 and TRBJ2-5; D uncertain. V was shortened by 0 bases and J by 2 bases, with 8 bases between the two germline ends. Per the germline V gene, CDR1 is SGHRS and CDR2 is YFSETQ. The CDR3 covers 14 residues. The CDR3 sequence is CASSLESAQETQYF. The CDR3 coding sequence is TGCGCCAGCAGCTTGGAGTCTGCTCAAGAGACCCAGTACTTC.

The CDR3 protein is CASSLGGWTGELFF. The DNA of the CDR3 is TGTGCCAGCAGCTTGGGAGGCTGGACCGGGGAGCTGTTTTTT. V is TRBV7-2 and J is TRBJ2-2; tentatively, D is TRBD2 (6 bases). Germline V CDR1 and CDR2: SGHTA, FQGNSA. Deletions cut 3 bases from V and 5 bases from J, with 10 bases between. The CDR3 length is 14 residues.

The chain is built from TRBV9 and TRBJ1-1; D remains unclear. CDR3 length: 15 amino acids. V was pared by 2 bases and J by 4 bases, with 15 bases between. Germline values: CDR1 SGDLS, CDR2 YYNGEE. The CDR3 sequence: CASSVAGSAVTEAFF. CDR3 nucleotide sequence: TGTGCCAGCAGCGTCGCCGGGAGTGCGGTCACTGAAGCTTTCTTT. The full variable domain, its missing parts supplied by reference TRBV9 and TRBJ1-1, is DSGVTQTPKHLITATGQRVTLRCSPRSGDLSVYWYQQSLDQGLQFLIQYYNGEERAKGNILERFSAQQFPDLHSELNLSSLELGDSALYFCASSVAGSAVTEAFFGQGTRLTVV.

The J gene is TRBJ1-2, the V gene TRBV6-5, with D perhaps matching TRBD1 (5 bases). Looked up from germline, CDR1 is MNHEY and CDR2 is SVGAGI. CDR3 size: 15 residues. Deletions cut 7 bases from V and 0 bases from J, with 15 bases between. In DNA form, the CDR3 reads TGTGCCAGCAAAGGGAGACAGAATCCTAACTATGGCTACACCTTC. Translating gives CASKGRQNPNYGYTF.

As for this clone: This CDR3 is also generated by other DNA sequences in the sample. V usage is TRBV7-2 and J usage is TRBJ1-4; tentative D call: TRBD1 (6 bases). The CDR3 spans 15 residues. V lost 5 bases and J lost 4, with 14 bases in between. Germline V gives CDR1 SGHTA, CDR2 FQGNSA. The CDR3 DNA sequence: TGTGCCAGCAGCCTACAGGGCAGTCATAATGAAAAACTGTTTTTT. Translated, it gives CASSLQGSHNEKLFF. The full variable domain, completed using reference TRBV7-2 and TRBJ1-4, is GAGVSQSPSNKVTEKGKDVELRCDPISGHTALYWYRQSLGQGLEFLIYFQGNSAPDKSGLPSDRFSAERTGGSVSTLTIQRTQQEDSAVYLCASSLQGSHNEKLFFGSGTQLSVL.

This clone is a singleton in its sample. V usage is TRBV7-2 and J usage is TRBJ2-5; 16 nucleotides line up with TRBD2. J lost 2 bases, V lost 3 bases, and 0 bases had no gene match. The CDR3 runs to 16 residues. From germline, CDR1 is SGHTA and CDR2 FQGNSA. CDR3 in amino acids: CASSLGLAGGQETQYF. As DNA, the CDR3 is TGTGCCAGCAGCTTGGGACTAGCGGGAGGGCAAGAGACCCAGTACTTC.

The chain uses TRBV5-1 and TRBJ2-5; 8 bases fit TRBD2. With 2 bases clipped from V and 4 bases from J, the junction kept 10 bases outside the gene matches. CDR3 size: 16 residues. Looked up from germline, CDR1 is SGHRS and CDR2 is YFSETQ. In DNA form, the CDR3 reads TGCGCCAGCAGCTTAGGCGGCGGGAGGTCGGGAGAGACCCAGTACTTC. Protein sequence: CASSLGGGRSGETQYF.

This rearrangement joins TRBV13 to TRBJ1-4; 10 bases are a match to TRBD1. CDR1 and CDR2 from the germline V gene are PRHDT and FYEKMQ (reference sequence). CDR3 length: 14 residues. The J segment lost 9 bases and the V segment lost 3 bases, leaving 4 bases of the junction unmatched. CDR3 sequence: CASSFRDRGQKLFF. CDR3 nucleotides: TGTGCCAGCAGCTTCCGGGACAGGGGACAAAAACTGTTTTTT.

This clone was seen only once. The chain joins TRBV5-1 to TRBJ1-5, with TRBD1 identical over 9 bases. Per the germline V gene, CDR1 is SGHRS and CDR2 is YFSETQ. The length of the CDR3 is 15 residues. The J segment lost 7 bases and the V segment lost 4 bases, leaving 9 bases of the junction unmatched. The CDR3 protein is CASSPGQGGGQPQHF. The DNA for the CDR3 is TGCGCCAGCAGCCCGGGACAGGGAGGCGGACAGCCCCAGCATTTT.

With regard to this clone: Different DNA sequences within this sample yield the same CDR3. The chain employs TRBV6-1 and TRBJ2-3, with 8 nucleotides matching TRBD2. CDR1 is MNHNS, CDR2 SASEGT, per germline. CDR3 length equals 15 residues. J was trimmed by 6 bases and V by 5 bases; bases with no gene match: 10. The CDR3 sequence: CASSPLGGVGDTQYF. CDR3 DNA: TGTGCCAGCAGTCCTCTCGGGGGGGTGGGGGATACGCAGTATTTT.

This chain uses TRBV6-5 with TRBJ1-3; 8 nucleotides line up with TRBD1. V lost 7 bases and J lost 1; bases outside the gene matches: 6. The germline CDR1 and CDR2 sequences are MNHEY and SVGAGI. CDR3 size: 15 residues. The DNA for the CDR3 is TGTGCCAGCACCCAAACAGGGGGGTCTGGAAACACCATATATTTT. Protein sequence: CASTQTGGSGNTIYF.

This clone was recorded only once. This chain joins TRBV11-2 and TRBJ2-5; TRBD1 matches 8 bases. The germline gives CDR1 SGHAT, CDR2 FQNNGV. This CDR3 region has 14 residues. V lost 4 bases, J lost 3 bases, and 4 bases stayed unmatched. CDR3 nucleotides: TGTGCCAGCAGCTCAGGACAGGGCGAAGAGACCCAGTACTTC. The encoded protein is CASSSGQGEETQYF.